One and the same sample provided the 15 T cell receptor beta chains below, sequenced in a study of cytomegalovirus exposure and HLA in healthy donors. With 60 Vbeta and 13 Jbeta primers, the PCR was carried out. Repertoires were generated with immunoSEQ multiplex PCR, while TCRdb's copy carries only in-frame clones and drops some. This table has over 80,000 clones, around 84% appearing once. The material sequenced was PBMCs. All receptors come from a woman aged 40-49 years in good health and CMV-seronegative.

The chain recombines TRBV7-9 with TRBJ2-1, with D possibly TRBD1 on 5 matching bases. V lost 6 bases and J lost 7, with 19 bases in between. Germline CDR1 is SEHNR and CDR2 is FQNEAQ (reference sequence). The CDR3 contains 15 residues. Here the CDR3 reads CASRLGAPVMNEQFF. The CDR3 region has the DNA TGTGCCAGCAGACTTGGGGCACCGGTGATGAATGAGCAGTTCTTC.

The chain couples TRBV27 to TRBJ1-1; D is undetermined. Trimming took off 0 bases at V and 6 bases at J, with 11 bases between the two ends. CDR3 length equals 14 residues. Germline lookup yields CDR1 MNHEY and CDR2 SMNVEV (reference sequence). The chain's CDR3 is CASSLSGRSPEAFF. DNA for the CDR3: TGTGCCAGCAGTTTATCGGGGAGGAGTCCTGAAGCTTTCTTT.

This clone was recorded a few times. The CDR3 here is CASSLSGANVLTF. The DNA for the CDR3 is TGTGCCAGCAGCCTCTCTGGGGCCAACGTCCTGACTTTC. The V and J genes are TRBV5-4 and TRBJ2-6; D call uncertain. Germline V CDR1 and CDR2: SGHNT, YYREEE (reference sequence). V lost 4 bases and J lost 0, with 2 bases in between. This CDR3 comprises 13 residues.

V is TRBV6-5 and J is TRBJ2-1, with 7 bases lining up with TRBD2. The CDR3 extends over 15 amino acids. In germline, CDR1 is MNHEY, CDR2 SVGAGI. V was pared by 7 bases and J by 1 base, with 7 bases of the junction left unmatched. The CDR3 coding sequence is TGTGCCAGCACCCCGGTGGGGGGGTCCTACAATGAGCAGTTCTTC. Its protein product is CASTPVGGSYNEQFF.

The chain combines TRBV5-6 with TRBJ1-1, with D possibly matching TRBD1 (6 bases). This CDR3 contains 13 residues. V lost 7 bases to trimming and J lost 7 bases, with 17 bases between them. Germline V CDR1 and CDR2: SGHDT, YYEEEE. The CDR3 DNA is TGTGCCAGCCGTACCACAGGGTTTGGTGAAGCTTTCTTT. As protein: CASRTTGFGEAFF.

This rearrangement joins TRBV28 to TRBJ2-1; D possibly corresponds to TRBD1 (5 bases). The CDR3 is made up of 11 amino acids. Deletions cut 7 bases from V and 9 bases from J, with 10 bases between. Germline CDR1 reads MDHEN; CDR2 reads SYDVKM. For the CDR3, the DNA is TGTGCCAGCAAGGGGATTAGTGAGCAGTTCTTC. Translating gives CASKGISEQFF.

The V gene is TRBV6-4, the J gene TRBJ1-4, with a weak D call TRBD1 (5 bases). The germline V gene has CDR1 MRHNA and CDR2 SNTAGT. The CDR3 is made up of 14 amino acids. Trimming removed 0 bases from V and 5 bases from J, with 7 bases in between. The CDR3 DNA reads as TGTGCCAGCAGTGACTCGAAGGGGAATGAAAAACTGTTTTTT. It encodes CASSDSKGNEKLFF.

This chain links TRBV29-1 with TRBJ2-1; TRBD2 matches 8 bases. The CDR3 is 14 amino acids. The V segment lost 6 bases and the J segment 2 bases; nucleotides outside the gene matches: 6. Germline CDR1 reads SQVTM; CDR2 reads ANQGSEA. Here the CDR3 reads CSVFREGPYNEQFF. For the CDR3, the DNA is TGCAGCGTGTTCCGGGAGGGCCCCTACAATGAGCAGTTCTTC.

The rearrangement uses TRBV7-9 and TRBJ2-2; 9 bases match TRBD1. V lost 1 base and J lost 7; bases outside the gene matches: 10. CDR1 is SEHNR and CDR2 is FQNEAQ in the germline V gene (reference sequence). CDR3 length equals 17 residues. The CDR3 reads CASSLGTPGQGIGELFF. CDR3 coding DNA: TGTGCCAGCAGCTTAGGGACGCCGGGACAGGGAATCGGGGAGCTGTTTTTT. The full variable domain, rest sourced from reference TRBV7-9 and TRBJ2-2, is DTGVSQNPRHKITKRGQNVTFRCDPISEHNRLYWYRQTLGQGPEFLTYFQNEAQLEKSRLLSDRFSAERPKGSFSTLEIQRTEQGDSAMYLCASSLGTPGQGIGELFFGEGSRLTVL.

The chain carries TRBV19 and TRBJ2-2; 11 bases agree with TRBD1. Trimming took 8 bases from V and 7 from J; bases not matched to a gene: 6. CDR3 length: 14 amino acids. The germline CDR1 and CDR2 sequences are LNHDA and SQIVND (reference sequence). CDR3 nucleotide sequence: TGTGCCAGTGGGACAGGGGGGGAAGTCGGGGAGCTGTTTTTT. Protein product: CASGTGGEVGELFF.

V is TRBV7-9 and J is TRBJ2-5; D gene unclear. The germline CDR1 and CDR2 sequences are SEHNR and FQNEAQ (reference sequence). V dropped 2 bases and J dropped 5 bases, with 12 bases sitting between them. This CDR3 comprises 14 residues. This CDR3 is CASSLSPPRETQYF. The CDR3 DNA reads as TGTGCCAGCAGCTTATCCCCCCCGAGGGAGACCCAGTACTTC.

The chain joins TRBV5-4 to TRBJ2-7; TRBD1 aligns across 7 bases. Germline V gene data show CDR1 as SGHNT and CDR2 as YYREEE (reference sequence). With 0 bases clipped from V and 3 bases from J, the junction kept 6 bases outside the gene matches. This CDR3 is built from 15 residues. The CDR3 spells CASSLARDRLYEQYF. The CDR3 DNA follows: TGTGCCAGCAGCTTGGCCAGGGACAGACTCTACGAGCAGTACTTC.

The chain couples TRBV7-8 to TRBJ1-1, with D possibly being TRBD1 (5 bases). The CDR3 is 14 residues long. V lost 4 bases, J lost 5 bases, and 14 bases lay in between. The germline CDR1 and CDR2 sequences are SGHVS and FQNEAQ. The CDR3 spells CASSYRVGRTEAFF. The DNA of the CDR3 is TGTGCCAGCAGCTATAGGGTGGGGCGGACTGAAGCTTTCTTT.

This clone has more than one count but fewer than ten. This chain links TRBV6-5 with TRBJ1-1; 7 positions match TRBD1. Unmatched junction bases numbered 3, after V lost 6 bases and J lost 5 bases. CDR3 size: 12 residues. Looked up from germline, CDR1 is MNHEY and CDR2 is SVGAGI. The CDR3 region has the DNA TGTGCCAGCAGCGAACAGGGGACTGAAGCTTTCTTT. As protein: CASSEQGTEAFF.

This chain connects TRBV28 to TRBJ2-7; D ambiguous. Trimming removed 7 bases from V and 1 base from J, with 11 bases in between. Germline values: CDR1 MDHEN, CDR2 SYDVKM. CDR3 length: 13 amino acids. CDR3: CASTLSSSYEQYF. The CDR3 DNA follows: TGTGCCAGCACCCTTTCGTCTTCCTACGAGCAGTACTTC.